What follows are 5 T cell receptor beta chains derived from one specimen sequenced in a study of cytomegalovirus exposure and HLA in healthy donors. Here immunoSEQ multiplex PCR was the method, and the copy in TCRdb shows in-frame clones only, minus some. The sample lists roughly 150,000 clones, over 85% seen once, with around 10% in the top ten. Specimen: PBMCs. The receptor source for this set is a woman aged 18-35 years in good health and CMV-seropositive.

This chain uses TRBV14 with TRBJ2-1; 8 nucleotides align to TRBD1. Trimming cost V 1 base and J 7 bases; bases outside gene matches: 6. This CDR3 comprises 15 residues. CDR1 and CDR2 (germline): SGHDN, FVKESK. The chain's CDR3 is CASSQGQGASNEQFF. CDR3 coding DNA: TGTGCCAGCAGCCAAGGGCAGGGGGCGTCGAATGAGCAGTTCTTC.

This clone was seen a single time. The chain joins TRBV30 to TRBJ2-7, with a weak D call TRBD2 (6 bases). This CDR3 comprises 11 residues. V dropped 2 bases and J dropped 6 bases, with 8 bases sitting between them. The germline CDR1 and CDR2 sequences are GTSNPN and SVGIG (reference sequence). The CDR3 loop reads CAWSWGGEQYF. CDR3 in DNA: TGTGCCTGGAGTTGGGGAGGCGAGCAGTACTTC.

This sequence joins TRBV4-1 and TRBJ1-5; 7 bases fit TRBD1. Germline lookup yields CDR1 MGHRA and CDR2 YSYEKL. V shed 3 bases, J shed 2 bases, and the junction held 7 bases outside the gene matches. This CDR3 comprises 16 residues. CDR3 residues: CASSHMTGSGNQPQHF. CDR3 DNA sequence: TGCGCCAGCAGCCACATGACAGGGTCGGGCAATCAGCCCCAGCATTTT.

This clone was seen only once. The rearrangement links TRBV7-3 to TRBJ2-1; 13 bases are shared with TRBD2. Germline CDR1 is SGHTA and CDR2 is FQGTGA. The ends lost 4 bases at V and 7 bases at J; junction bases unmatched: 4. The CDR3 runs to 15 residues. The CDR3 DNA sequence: TGTGCCAGCAGCTCGGGGACTAGCGGGACGAATGAGCAGTTCTTC. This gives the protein CASSSGTSGTNEQFF. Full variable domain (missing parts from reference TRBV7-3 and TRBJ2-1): GAGVSQTPSNKVTEKGKYVELRCDPISGHTALYWYRQSLGQGPEFLIYFQGTGAADDSGLPNDRFFAVRPEGSVSTLKIQRTERGDSAVYLCASSSGTSGTNEQFFGPGTRLTVL.

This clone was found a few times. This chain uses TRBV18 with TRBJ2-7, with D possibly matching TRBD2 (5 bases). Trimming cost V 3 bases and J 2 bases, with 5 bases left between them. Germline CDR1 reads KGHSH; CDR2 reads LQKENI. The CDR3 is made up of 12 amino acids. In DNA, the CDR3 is TGTGCCAGCTCACCGACTACCTACGAGCAGTACTTC. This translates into CASSPTTYEQYF.